The T cell receptor beta chain described here comes from a study of T cell responses to AZD1222 COVID-19 vaccine. Trimming cost V 5 bases and J 6 bases, with 13 bases left between them. Per the germline V gene, CDR1 is LGHNA and CDR2 is YSLEER. The CDR3 length is 13 residues. Some clones are missing from TCRdb's copy, which holds only in-frame ones; the method was immunoSEQ multiplex PCR. The sample comprises around 89,000 clones, about 88% of which are singletons, and 5% to 6% rests with the top ten. The source is an adult who received the AZD1222 COVID-19 vaccine. This material consisted of peripheral blood, taken 28 days after the second AZD1222 dose. J is TRBJ1-2 and V is TRBV4-3; a weak D match, TRBD1 (6 bases). CDR3 region: CASSSSWTDGYTF. CDR3 sequence (DNA): TGCGCCAGCAGCTCAAGCTGGACAGATGGCTACACCTTC.